The rows below give T cell receptor beta chains drawn from one sample of a study of T cells expressing NK-cell markers. For each CDR3 protein, TCRdb gives one entry from its re-call of the 5' RACE reads, without DNA. Recorded here are roughly 380,000 distinct CDR3 sequences; the top ten clones represent 5.2%. The specimen was blood T cells: a sorted CD56 or NKG2C T cell subset, CD4+ or CD8+ T cells, or bulk PBMC T cells (not recorded which). All receptors come from a man aged 18-69 years in good health. Both conserved end residues are part of each CDR3.

J gene: TRBJ1-6; V gene: TRBV5-6; CDR3 protein: CASKTTGTGGPNSPLHF
J gene: TRBJ2-2; V gene: TRBV10-3; CDR3 protein: CAIGKIGTAGTGELFF
J gene: TRBJ2-2; V gene: TRBV6-1; CDR3 protein: CASRTGGGGTGELFF
J gene: TRBJ2-7; V gene: TRBV15; CDR3 protein: CATSRPRDSYEQYF
J gene: TRBJ1-1; V gene: TRBV5-1; CDR3 protein: CASSGGRYTEAFF
J gene: TRBJ2-7; V gene: TRBV6-2/TRBV6-3; CDR3 protein: CASASQIYEQYF
J gene: TRBJ2-4; V gene: TRBV20-1; CDR3 protein: CSATRGENIQYF
J gene: TRBJ1-1; V gene: TRBV5-1; CDR3 protein: CASSLTYTEAFF
J gene: TRBJ2-5; V gene: TRBV18; CDR3 protein: CASSAGLAGRETQYF
J gene: TRBJ2-3; V gene: TRBV20-1; CDR3 protein: CSAASGGGSLADTQYF
J gene: TRBJ2-7; V gene: TRBV24-1; CDR3 protein: CATSDPRQGLNEQYF
J gene: TRBJ2-7; V gene: TRBV3-1; CDR3 protein: CASSRQLAGAYEQYF
J gene: TRBJ2-3; V gene: TRBV7-3; CDR3 protein: CASSLANPDTQYF
J gene: TRBJ2-7; V gene: TRBV5-1; CDR3 protein: CASSYNLDSIYEQYF
J gene: TRBJ2-5; V gene: TRBV6-6; CDR3 protein: CAAQRGGETQYF
J gene: TRBJ1-1; V gene: TRBV12-3/TRBV12-4; CDR3 protein: CASSPNSGSTEAFF
J gene: TRBJ2-1; V gene: TRBV28; CDR3 protein: CASSFNGGQYNEQFF
J gene: TRBJ2-5; V gene: TRBV3-1; CDR3 protein: CASSQGGTFRQETQYF
J gene: TRBJ2-2; V gene: TRBV6-1; CDR3 protein: CASTRALWGTGELFF
J gene: TRBJ1-2; V gene: TRBV6-5; CDR3 protein: CASSYSSVYGYTF
J gene: TRBJ2-4; V gene: TRBV25-1; CDR3 protein: CASSERQGATKNIQYF
J gene: TRBJ2-7; V gene: TRBV4-2; CDR3 protein: CASSHSPGQRSSEHTYEQYF
J gene: TRBJ2-7; V gene: TRBV7-2; CDR3 protein: CASSRTSANYEQYF
J gene: TRBJ2-3; V gene: TRBV19; CDR3 protein: CASSARDRGPADTQYF
J gene: TRBJ2-3; V gene: TRBV9; CDR3 protein: CASSVYPLDTQYF
J gene: TRBJ2-5; V gene: TRBV7-3; CDR3 protein: CASSPDGETQYF
J gene: TRBJ2-4; V gene: TRBV29-1; CDR3 protein: CSVVIKNIQYF
J gene: TRBJ2-7; V gene: TRBV20-1; CDR3 protein: CSASWGQGNYEQYF
J gene: TRBJ1-4; V gene: TRBV5-6; CDR3 protein: CASSLGMATNEKLFF
J gene: TRBJ1-2; V gene: TRBV6-2/TRBV6-3; CDR3 protein: CASSFPRRDGYGYTF
J gene: TRBJ1-4; V gene: TRBV3-1; CDR3 protein: CASSSRPSEKLFF